This entry concerns a single T cell receptor beta chain. Its cognate antigen is unknown. This sample was included in a study of T cell responses to AZD1222 COVID-19 vaccine. Study conclusions and caveats: Possibly, clonal diversity was underestimated; donors were largely white British and included more females. Unmutated regions of variants are reportedly targeted by nearly half of spike-specific TCRs. Repertoire sampling occurred only after the peak T cell response. At baseline, just 5 or 6 AZD1222 recipients tested seropositive.

Generated by immunoSEQ multiplex PCR, the TCRdb table keeps only in-frame clones and is missing some. The sample includes around 62,000 clones, 80% to 90% of them seen just once. Sample: peripheral blood, taken on day 0 of AZD1222 vaccination. The receptor was isolated from an adult in good health.

Here the CDR3 reads CASSLVPEEKLFF. For the CDR3, the DNA is TGCGCCAGCAGCTTGGTACCCGAAGAAAAACTGTTTTTT. The chain has TRBV5-1 and TRBJ1-4; D is unresolved. The CDR3 spans 13 residues. CDR1 SGHRS and CDR2 YFSETQ come from the germline V gene. Trimming took off 0 bases at V and 8 bases at J, with 8 bases between the two ends. The full variable domain, with the rest looked up from reference TRBV5-1 and TRBJ1-4, is KAGVTQTPRYLIKTRGQQVTLSCSPISGHRSVSWYQQTPGQGLQFLFEYFSETQRNKGNFPGRFSGRQFSNSRSEMNVSTLELGDSALYLCASSLVPEEKLFFGSGTQLSVL.